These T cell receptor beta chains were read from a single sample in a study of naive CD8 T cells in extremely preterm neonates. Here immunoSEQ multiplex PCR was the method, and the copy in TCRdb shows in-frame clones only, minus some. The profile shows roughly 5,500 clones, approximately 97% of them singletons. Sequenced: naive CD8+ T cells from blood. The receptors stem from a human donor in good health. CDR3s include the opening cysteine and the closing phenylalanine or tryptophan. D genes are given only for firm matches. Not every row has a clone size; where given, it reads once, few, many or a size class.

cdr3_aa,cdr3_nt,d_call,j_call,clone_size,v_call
CASSPWAGGTGELFF,TGTGCCAGCAGCCCATGGGCAGGGGGGACCGGGGAGCTGTTTTTT,NA,TRBJ2-2,NA,TRBV7-2
CASSLEGTGLPGELFF,TGCGCCAGCAGCTTGGAAGGGACAGGGCTACCCGGGGAGCTGTTTTTT,TRBD1,TRBJ2-2,NA,TRBV5-1
CASSLRDTNQPQHF,TGTGCCAGTAGTCTCCGGGACACTAATCAGCCCCAGCATTTT,NA,TRBJ1-5,NA,TRBV19
CASTPRGNNEQFF,TGTGCCAGCACACCGAGGGGGAACAATGAGCAGTTCTTC,NA,TRBJ2-1,NA,TRBV28
CASSPSGGTTDTQYF,TGTGCCAGCTCACCTAGCGGGGGCACAACAGATACGCAGTATTTT,TRBD2,TRBJ2-3,NA,TRBV18
CASSITRVLGDEQFF,TGTGCCAGTAGTATAACCAGGGTGCTAGGGGATGAGCAGTTCTTC,NA,TRBJ2-1,NA,TRBV19
CASSKPDRAASGELFF,TGTGCCAGCAGTAAACCGGACAGGGCGGCATCGGGGGAGCTGTTTTTT,TRBD1,TRBJ2-2,once,TRBV28
CASSPLQGAGVRNQPQHF,TGTGCCAGCAGTCCCCTCCAGGGGGCCGGAGTCCGGAATCAGCCCCAGCATTTT,TRBD1,TRBJ1-5,NA,TRBV27
CASRSGQGAPYNEQFF,TGCGCCAGCAGGTCGGGACAGGGGGCTCCCTACAATGAGCAGTTCTTC,TRBD1,TRBJ2-1,NA,TRBV5-1
CASSQGTAFWEKLFF,TGCGCCAGCAGCCAGGGGACAGCCTTTTGGGAAAAACTGTTTTTT,TRBD1,TRBJ1-4,NA,TRBV4-3
CASSFGTGGFEQYF,TGTGCCAGCAGTTTTGGGACAGGGGGCTTCGAGCAGTACTTC,TRBD1,TRBJ2-7,NA,TRBV27
CASSFLANTGELFF,TGTGCCAGCAGCTTCCTAGCGAACACCGGGGAGCTGTTTTTT,NA,TRBJ2-2,NA,TRBV7-6
CASSQDLGSYGYTF,TGTGCCAGCAGCCAAGATTTGGGCTCCTATGGCTACACCTTC,NA,TRBJ1-2,NA,TRBV14
CASSQGTGTYSEQFF,TGCGCCAGCAGCCAAGGTACCGGGACATATTCTGAGCAGTTCTTC,NA,TRBJ2-1,NA,TRBV4-1
CASSLAPVNTEAFF,TGTGCCAGCAGCTTAGCGCCGGTGAACACTGAAGCTTTCTTT,NA,TRBJ1-1,NA,TRBV7-8
CASRMGQNTGELFF,TGCGCCAGCAGGATGGGACAGAACACCGGGGAGCTGTTTTTT,NA,TRBJ2-2,NA,TRBV4-1
CASSQDPGTSDYEQYF,TGCGCCAGCAGCCAAGACCCCGGGACTAGCGACTACGAGCAGTACTTC,TRBD2,TRBJ2-7,NA,TRBV4-1
CAGSVEGEGRGETQYF,TGTGCCGGCAGCGTAGAGGGGGAAGGAAGAGGAGAGACCCAGTACTTC,NA,TRBJ2-5,NA,TRBV9
CASSLGSLAGESGANVLTF,TGTGCCAGCAGCTTAGGCTCGTTAGCGGGCGAATCTGGGGCCAACGTCCTGACTTTC,TRBD2,TRBJ2-6,NA,TRBV7-9
CASSSLRGRKEKLFF,TGTGCCAGCAGCTCCTTGCGGGGAAGGAAAGAAAAACTGTTTTTT,NA,TRBJ1-4,NA,TRBV7-9
CASSFSPAPSYEQYF,TGTGCCAGCAGCTTTTCGCCTGCACCCTCCTACGAGCAGTACTTC,NA,TRBJ2-7,NA,TRBV7-2
CASSRDRQGANEQFF,TGTGCCAGCAGCCGCGATCGCCAGGGGGCCAATGAGCAGTTCTTC,TRBD1,TRBJ2-1,NA,TRBV13
CASRYRGTTEAFF,TGTGCCAGTAGGTACAGGGGAACCACTGAAGCTTTCTTT,TRBD1,TRBJ1-1,NA,TRBV19
CASSQQGSHYEQYF,TGTGCCAGCAGTCAGCAGGGTTCCCACTACGAGCAGTACTTC,NA,TRBJ2-7,NA,TRBV27
CASSWMRGNGGYTF,TGCGCCAGCAGCTGGATGCGGGGGAATGGAGGCTACACCTTC,NA,TRBJ1-2,NA,TRBV5-1
CASSETGSNTGELFF,TGTGCCAGCAGCGAGACAGGGTCGAACACCGGGGAGCTGTTTTTT,TRBD1,TRBJ2-2,NA,TRBV2
CASSAPSGGAVNEQFF,TGTGCCAGCAGCGCTCCTAGCGGGGGGGCAGTAAATGAGCAGTTCTTC,TRBD2,TRBJ2-1,once,TRBV13
CASSYAVSSEQYF,TGTGCCAGCAGTTACGCGGTTTCGTCCGAGCAGTACTTC,NA,TRBJ2-7,NA,TRBV6-5
CASSPQEGQGNQPQHF,TGTGCCAGCAGCCCCCAAGAAGGGCAGGGGAATCAGCCCCAGCATTTT,NA,TRBJ1-5,NA,TRBV9
CASSPRQGFSSYEQYF,TGTGCCAGCAGCCCACGACAGGGCTTCAGCTCCTACGAGCAGTACTTC,TRBD1,TRBJ2-7,NA,TRBV7-9
CASSPGTPLDPTQFF,TGTGCCAGCAGTCCCGGGACTCCCCTAGACCCGACGCAGTTCTTC,NA,TRBJ2-1,NA,TRBV7-2
CASSRGITGQYF,TGTGCCAGCAGCCGCGGGATCACCGGGCAGTACTTC,NA,TRBJ2-7,NA,TRBV11-2
CASSSRAGSYEKLFF,TGTGCCAGCAGTTCCCGAGCGGGCTCGTATGAAAAACTGTTTTTT,NA,TRBJ1-4,NA,TRBV28
CASSLVPVGKGIYGYTF,TGTGCCAGCAGCTTAGTACCCGTGGGGAAGGGGATTTACGGCTACACCTTC,NA,TRBJ1-2,NA,TRBV7-9
CASSRGRAGELFF,TGTGCCAGCAGTCGCGGGCGGGCCGGGGAGCTGTTTTTT,NA,TRBJ2-2,NA,TRBV6-1
CASSVERQGGYNEQFF,TGTGCCAGCAGCGTAGAGCGGCAGGGAGGTTACAATGAGCAGTTCTTC,NA,TRBJ2-1,NA,TRBV9
CASSLDRAGRFGYTF,TGTGCCAGCAGTTTAGACAGGGCGGGGAGGTTCGGCTACACCTTC,TRBD1,TRBJ1-2,NA,TRBV27
CASSFAGGSYGYTF,TGTGCCAGCAGTTTCGCAGGGGGCTCCTATGGCTACACCTTC,TRBD1,TRBJ1-2,NA,TRBV6-5
CASSLQAGMTDTQYF,TGTGCCAGCAGCTTACAAGCGGGGATGACAGATACGCAGTATTTT,TRBD2,TRBJ2-3,NA,TRBV7-6
CSVEERGLAGANVLTF,TGCAGCGTTGAAGAGAGGGGGCTGGCTGGGGCCAACGTCCTGACTTTC,TRBD1,TRBJ2-6,NA,TRBV29-1
CASSISGFPYNEQFF,TGTGCCAGTAGTATATCGGGGTTCCCCTACAATGAGCAGTTCTTC,NA,TRBJ2-1,NA,TRBV19
CASSQDRDLTGNEQFF,TGCGCCAGCAGCCAAGACCGGGACTTAACTGGAAATGAGCAGTTCTTC,NA,TRBJ2-1,NA,TRBV4-1
CASSLWDRERAKNIQYF,TGTGCCAGCAGCCTCTGGGACAGGGAAAGGGCCAAAAACATTCAGTACTTC,TRBD1,TRBJ2-4,once,TRBV7-9
CASSLAGKTYEQYF,TGCGCCAGCAGCTTGGCGGGGAAGACCTACGAGCAGTACTTC,NA,TRBJ2-7,once,TRBV5-1
CASSVELSSYNEQFF,TGTGCCAGCAGCGTAGAGCTGAGCTCCTACAATGAGCAGTTCTTC,NA,TRBJ2-1,NA,TRBV9
CASSLTHQQGAFYGYTF,TGCGCCAGCAGTCTCACTCACCAACAGGGGGCTTTCTATGGCTACACCTTC,TRBD1,TRBJ1-2,NA,TRBV4-1
CASSWTTGELNTEAFF,TGCGCCAGCAGCTGGACGACAGGGGAGCTTAACACTGAAGCTTTCTTT,TRBD1,TRBJ1-1,NA,TRBV5-1
CASSLGQGIKYEQYF,TGTGCCAGCAGCTTGGGCCAGGGAATTAAGTACGAGCAGTACTTC,NA,TRBJ2-7,NA,TRBV5-4
CASSKGVSNQPQHF,TGTGCCAGTAGTAAGGGGGTTAGCAATCAGCCCCAGCATTTT,NA,TRBJ1-5,NA,TRBV19
CASSVENSGVGGYTF,TGTGCCAGCAGCGTAGAGAACTCAGGGGTGGGTGGCTACACCTTC,NA,TRBJ1-2,NA,TRBV9
CASSLMSGSAYEQYF,TGCGCCAGCAGCTTGATGTCGGGTTCGGCCTACGAGCAGTACTTC,NA,TRBJ2-7,NA,TRBV5-1
CASSFSGWSEQFF,TGTGCCAGCAGTTTCTCGGGGTGGTCTGAGCAGTTCTTC,NA,TRBJ2-1,NA,TRBV28